This T cell receptor (beta chain) derives from a study of blood T cell repertoires in COVID-19 (dated by TCRdb to about 2020). Broadly, across the study: The collaborator samples originated in the United States, Italy and Spain and spanned the acute and convalescent phases of COVID-19. The prospective study material was composed of cDNA or gDNA derived from T cells, B-cell-depleted T cells, or PBMCs. Deeply sampled blood TCRbeta repertoires from subjects exposed to, actively infected with, or recovered from COVID-19 were included in the dataset. The repertoires were released in a freely available public database meant as a resource for research on the immune response to SARS-CoV-2. The samples were drawn from the first 160 participants of the ongoing ImmuneRACE study and from 950 to 1,500 subjects provided by 6 global collaborators. A de-identified subject ID, COVID-19 status, age in years and sex were almost always included in the sample metadata. HLA class I and class II types, where available, came from metadata supplied by the sample provider rather than from assay-based typing.

Summary of the overall study and its limitations: The amount of clinical and demographic metadata varied by source and participant and was provided uncurated.

The immunoSEQ Assay, a bias-controlled multiplex PCR, was used to amplify TCRbeta CDR3 regions from genomic DNA. In the original analysis: The number of nucleated cells in each sample was estimated from the amplification of reference gene primers within the assay. To quantify the absolute abundance of each unique TCRbeta CDR3 rearrangement, sequence reads were collapsed and filtered. Productive Simpson clonality was computed per sample as the square root of Simpson's diversity index over productive rearrangements. The table comes from immuneACCESS by way of TCRdb, which keeps in-frame sequences with V and J called. Part of the clones is missing from these tables; in studies checked, under half for an unresolved V gene and the rest for unknown reasons. V and J calls and clone size follow that table, whereas D and trimming were derived from the DNA. The sample yields 8,500 to 10,000 clones; approximately 80% were counted once. Approximately 7% of the sample is held by the ten biggest clonotypes.

Measured from the cysteine to the phenylalanine, the CDR3 is 13 residues long. The CDR3 DNA has 39 bases and is translated from base 1. The germline V gene specifies KGHSH as CDR1 and LQKENI as CDR2. V was cut back by 4 bases and J by 2 bases, leaving a gap of 9 bases between them. Collaborating institutions collected whole blood in K2EDTA tubes following their own protocols. For TCRbeta analysis, collaborator samples were shipped as frozen whole blood, as isolated PBMCs, or as DNA extracted from either sample type. A single count supports this clone. Its cognate antigen has yet to be identified. Within one base of it there is no much larger clone, and no base qualities were kept.

The receptor's source is a man aged 65-85 years with active COVID-19. Sequencing input: peripheral blood. The chain joins TRBV18 to TRBJ2-7; possibly the D gene is TRBD1, per 6 matching bases. The CDR3 corresponds to CASSQGQAYEQYF. The base sequence is TGTGCCAGCTCACAGGGACAAGCCTACGAGCAGTACTTC.